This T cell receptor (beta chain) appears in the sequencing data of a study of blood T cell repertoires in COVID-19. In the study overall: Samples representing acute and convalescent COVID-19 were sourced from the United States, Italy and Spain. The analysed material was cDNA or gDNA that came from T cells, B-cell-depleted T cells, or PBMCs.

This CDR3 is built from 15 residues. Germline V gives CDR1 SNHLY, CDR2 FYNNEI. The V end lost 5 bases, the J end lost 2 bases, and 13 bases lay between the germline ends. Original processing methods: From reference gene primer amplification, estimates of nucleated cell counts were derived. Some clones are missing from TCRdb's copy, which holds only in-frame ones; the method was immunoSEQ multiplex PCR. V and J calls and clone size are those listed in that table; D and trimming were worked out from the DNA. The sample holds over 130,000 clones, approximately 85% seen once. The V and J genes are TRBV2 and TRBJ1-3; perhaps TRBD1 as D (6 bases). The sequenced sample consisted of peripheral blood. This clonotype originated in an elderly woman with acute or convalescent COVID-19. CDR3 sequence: CASSYGQSAGNTIYF. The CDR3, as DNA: TGTGCCAGCAGTTATGGACAGTCTGCTGGAAACACCATATATTTT.